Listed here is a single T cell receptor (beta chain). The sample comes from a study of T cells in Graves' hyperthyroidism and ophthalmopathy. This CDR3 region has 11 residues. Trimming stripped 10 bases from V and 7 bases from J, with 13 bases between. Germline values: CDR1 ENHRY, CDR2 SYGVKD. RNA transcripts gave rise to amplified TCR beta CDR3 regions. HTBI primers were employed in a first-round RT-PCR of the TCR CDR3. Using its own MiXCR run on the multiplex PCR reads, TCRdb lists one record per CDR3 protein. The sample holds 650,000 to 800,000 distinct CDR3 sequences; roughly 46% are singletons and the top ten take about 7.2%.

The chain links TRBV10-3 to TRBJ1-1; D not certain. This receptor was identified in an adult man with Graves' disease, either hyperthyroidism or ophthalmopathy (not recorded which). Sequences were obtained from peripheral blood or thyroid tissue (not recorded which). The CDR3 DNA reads TGTGCCACCCGAGAGAATTTTGAAGCTTTCTTT. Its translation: CATRENFEAFF.